The sequence of this TCR beta chain was determined in a study of blood T cell repertoires in COVID-19. Study as a whole: Nucleic acid was either cDNA or gDNA, and it came from T cells, B-cell-depleted T cells, or PBMCs.

There are 13 residues in the CDR3. Germline CDR1 reads SNHLY; CDR2 reads FYNNEI. Trimming took 6 bases from V and 3 from J, leaving 9 bases between them. This clone was observed once. The repertoire was sequenced with immunoSEQ multiplex PCR; TCRdb's copy has only in-frame clones and lacks some. The repertoire holds some 99,000 clones, with under 90% as singletons. The sequence derives from a woman aged 45 to 65 with acute or convalescent COVID-19. Sequenced: peripheral blood. The gene calls are TRBV2 and TRBJ1-5; no clear D gene. The CDR3 sequence is CASREGPNQPQHF. The CDR3 nucleotides are TGTGCCAGCAGGGAGGGTCCCAATCAGCCCCAGCATTTT.